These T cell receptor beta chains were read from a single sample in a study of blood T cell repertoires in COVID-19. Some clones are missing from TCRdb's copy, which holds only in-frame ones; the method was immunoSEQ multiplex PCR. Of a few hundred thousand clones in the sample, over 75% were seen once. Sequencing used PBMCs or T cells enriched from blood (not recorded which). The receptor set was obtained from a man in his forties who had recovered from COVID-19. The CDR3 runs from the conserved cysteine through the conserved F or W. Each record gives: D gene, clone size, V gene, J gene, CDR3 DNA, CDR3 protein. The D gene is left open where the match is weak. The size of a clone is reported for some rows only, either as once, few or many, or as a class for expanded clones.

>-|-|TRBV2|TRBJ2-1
TGTGCCAGCAGGTCCTTGAGCTCCTACAATGAGCAGTTCTTC
CASRSLSSYNEQFF
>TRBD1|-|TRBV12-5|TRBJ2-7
TGTGCTAGTGGTCAAGGACAGGGGGCGCGGGAGCAGTACTTC
CASGQGQGAREQYF
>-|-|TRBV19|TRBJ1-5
TGTGCCAGTAGTATTTCGGGCGGGGGAAGTCAGCCCCAGCATTTT
CASSISGGGSQPQHF
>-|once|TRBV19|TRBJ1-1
TGTGCCAGCTCCCGGGGAACTGAAGCTTTCTTT
CASSRGTEAFF
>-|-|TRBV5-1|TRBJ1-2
TGCGCCAGCAGCCTTGGTGGACAGGGCTACACCTTC
CASSLGGQGYTF
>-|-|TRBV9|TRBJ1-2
TGTGCCAGCAGCGTAGGGGCAAGCCTATTAAGTGGCTACACCTTC
CASSVGASLLSGYTF
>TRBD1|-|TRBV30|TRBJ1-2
TGTGCCTGCTTGGACAGGGGGGTTGATGGCTACACCTTC
CACLDRGVDGYTF
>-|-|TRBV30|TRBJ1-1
TGTGCCTGTTCCGGCGGGGGACCAAACACTGAAGCTTTCTTT
CACSGGGPNTEAFF
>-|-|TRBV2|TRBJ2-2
TGTGCCAGCAGTCCAGGGACTGCCACCGGGGAGCTGTTTTTT
CASSPGTATGELFF
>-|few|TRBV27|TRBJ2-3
TGTGCCAGCAGTGGCCACAGTATTTTAGGCACAGATACGCAGTATTTT
CASSGHSILGTDTQYF
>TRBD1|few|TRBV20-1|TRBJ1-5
TGCAGTGCTGGGACAGGGAATGCCCAGCATTTT
CSAGTGNAQHF
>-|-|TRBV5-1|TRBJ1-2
TGCGCCAGCAGGTCAGGGGATCGGGGCTACACCTTC
CASRSGDRGYTF
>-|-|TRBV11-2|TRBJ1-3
TGTGCCAGCAGCTTAGCACAGTATGGAAACACCATATATTTT
CASSLAQYGNTIYF
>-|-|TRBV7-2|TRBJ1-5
TGTGCCAGCAGCTCGACGGGATCATCCAGCAATCAGCCCCAGCATTTT
CASSSTGSSSNQPQHF
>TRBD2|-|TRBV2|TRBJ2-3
TGTGCCAGCAGTGACCCCTTGGGACTAGCGGGGGACCTCCGCACAGATACGCAGTATTTT
CASSDPLGLAGDLRTDTQYF
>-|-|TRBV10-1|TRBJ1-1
TGCGCCAGCAGCGGTCCGACAGATTCCACTGAAGCTTTCTTT
CASSGPTDSTEAFF
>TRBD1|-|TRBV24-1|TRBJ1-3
TGTGCCACCAGTGACCCTAGACAGGGATCTGGAAACACCATATATTTT
CATSDPRQGSGNTIYF
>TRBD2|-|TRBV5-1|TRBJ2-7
TGCGCCAGCAGCCTGGCTACTAGCGGGAGGGACTACGAGCAGTACTTC
CASSLATSGRDYEQYF
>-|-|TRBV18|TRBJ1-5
TGTGCCAGCTCACCCATCGGTCAGGGGAATCAGCCCCAGCATTTT
CASSPIGQGNQPQHF
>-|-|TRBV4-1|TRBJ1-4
TGCGCCAGCGCAGGGCGCACTAATGAAAAACTGTTTTTT
CASAGRTNEKLFF
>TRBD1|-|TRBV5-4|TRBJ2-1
TGTGCCAGCAGTTCTGACAGGGGTTCCTACAATGAGCAGTTCTTC
CASSSDRGSYNEQFF
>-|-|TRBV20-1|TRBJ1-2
TGCAGTGTCGGGTTCCTCGATGGCTACACCTTC
CSVGFLDGYTF
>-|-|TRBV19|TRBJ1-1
TGTGCCAGTAGTGCCTGGGTCCGCGGCACTGAAGCTTTCTTT
CASSAWVRGTEAFF
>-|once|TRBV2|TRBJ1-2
TGTGCCAGCAGGGGGTGGGACACTCTCTCTCGGGGCTATGGCTACACCTTC
CASRGWDTLSRGYGYTF
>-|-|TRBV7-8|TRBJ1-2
TGTGCCAGCAGCTTAAGTACAGGAGATGGCTACACCTTC
CASSLSTGDGYTF
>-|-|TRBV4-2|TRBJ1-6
TGTGCCAGCAGCCAAGCCCGGGGGGAGGGGGGTTCACCCCTCCACTTT
CASSQARGEGGSPLHF
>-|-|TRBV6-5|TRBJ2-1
TGTGCCAGCTCCTTAGCGGCATCCTACAATGAGCAGTTCTTC
CASSLAASYNEQFF
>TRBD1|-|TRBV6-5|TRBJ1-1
TGTGCCAGCATACCGACAGGGTCCCTCACTGAAGCTTTCTTT
CASIPTGSLTEAFF
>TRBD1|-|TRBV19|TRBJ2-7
TGTGCCAGTAGTATGCGCCGGACAGGGAGGCCCTACGAGCAGTACTTC
CASSMRRTGRPYEQYF
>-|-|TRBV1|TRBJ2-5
TGCACCAGCAGCTCTAGCGGGTGTTTCCAAGAGACCCAGTACTTC
CTSSSSGCFQETQYF
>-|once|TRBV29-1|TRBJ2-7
TGCAGCGTTGAGGGCAGCTCCTACGAGCAGTACTTC
CSVEGSSYEQYF
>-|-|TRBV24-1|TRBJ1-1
TGTGCCACCAGTGACCTGGACAGAGCTGAAGCTTTCTTT
CATSDLDRAEAFF
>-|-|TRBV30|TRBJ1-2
TGTGCCTGGGGGGGGTCTTCGGGGAATCCCTATGGCTACACCTTC
CAWGGSSGNPYGYTF
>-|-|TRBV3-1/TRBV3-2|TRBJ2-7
TGTGCCAGCAGCCAAGGGGGCTCTACCTACGAGCAGTACTTC
CASSQGGSTYEQYF
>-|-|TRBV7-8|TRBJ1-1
TGTGCCAGCAGCCCAGGACATAATAGGAATAAAAAAGCTTTCTTT
CASSPGHNRNKKAFF
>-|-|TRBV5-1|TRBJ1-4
TGCGCCAGCAGCTTCTCTTTTGGGGGGGCCGGTGAAAAACTGTTTTTT
CASSFSFGGAGEKLFF
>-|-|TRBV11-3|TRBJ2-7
TGTGCCAGCAGCTTAGAAGGAGGAGCAAATACCGAGCAGTACTTC
CASSLEGGANTEQYF
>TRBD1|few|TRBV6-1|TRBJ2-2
TGTGCCAGCAGTGAAGGGACAGGGGACACCGGGGAGCTGTTTTTT
CASSEGTGDTGELFF
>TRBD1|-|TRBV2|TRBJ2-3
TGTGCCAGCAGTGGACAGGGGGGGCTGTCAGATACGCAGTATTTT
CASSGQGGLSDTQYF
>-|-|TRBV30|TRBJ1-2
TGTGCCTGGAGTGGGCTCTCGGGGGATGGCTACACCTTC
CAWSGLSGDGYTF
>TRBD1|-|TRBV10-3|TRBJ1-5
TGTGCCATCAGTTCTTCCGGGACAGACATCAATCAGCCCCAGCATTTT
CAISSSGTDINQPQHF
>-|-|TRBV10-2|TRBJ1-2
TGCGCCAGCAGTGACGCAGGGGCCTATGGCTACACCTTC
CASSDAGAYGYTF
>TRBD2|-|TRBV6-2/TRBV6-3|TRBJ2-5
TGTGCCAGCAGTCCCAGCGGGAGTAACTCCGAGACCCAGTACTTC
CASSPSGSNSETQYF
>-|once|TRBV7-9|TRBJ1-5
TGTGCCAGCAGCGACGGTGGAGTAGCCCAGCATTTT
CASSDGGVAQHF
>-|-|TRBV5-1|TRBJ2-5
TGCGCCAGCAGCTTGAGTACTAATGAGGAGACCCAGTACTTC
CASSLSTNEETQYF
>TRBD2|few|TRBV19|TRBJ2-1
TGTGCCAGTAGTCCCCAGGGGACTAGCGGGTACAATGAGCAGTTCTTC
CASSPQGTSGYNEQFF
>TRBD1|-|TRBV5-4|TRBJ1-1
TGTGCCAGCAGAAGGACAGGGATGGCGAACACTGAAGCTTTCTTT
CASRRTGMANTEAFF
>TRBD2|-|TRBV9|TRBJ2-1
TGTGCCAGCAGCGTAGTGTGGCGGGAGGGCGTTGGGTTCCTGGGGGACTACTACAATGAGCAGTTCTTC
CASSVVWREGVGFLGDYYNEQFF